The T cell receptor (beta chain) described here comes from a study of radiotherapy plus CTLA-4 blockade in lung cancer. Study observations and caveats: Peripheral blood showed expansion of tumor-derived TCR clones after radiotherapy and ipilimumab. Early clone dynamics of blood T cells, plus interferon-beta, reportedly predicted response best.

Regarding this clone: The target antigen is unknown.

Those with chemo-refractory metastatic non-small-cell lung cancer were treated with focal radiation combined with CTLA-4 blockade using ipilimumab. Sequenced by immunoSEQ multiplex PCR; TCRdb stores in-frame clones only, minus some. Among around 38,000 clones listed, approximately 83% were seen once. V dropped 6 bases and J dropped 0 bases, with 18 bases sitting between them. The germline V gene encodes CDR1 MDHEN and CDR2 SYDVKM. This CDR3 has 18 residues. Source: peripheral blood, taken from a patient treated with radiotherapy plus ipilimumab. The receptor was derived from a human donor with non-small cell lung cancer whose response to radiotherapy plus ipilimumab could not be evaluated. This rearrangement joins TRBV28 to TRBJ2-6, with D tentatively TRBD2 (6 bases). The CDR3 DNA follows: TGTGCCAGCAGCCCACGGGGAGCGGGTTCCTCTGGGGCCAACGTCCTGACTTTC. Encoded protein: CASSPRGAGSSGANVLTF.